Detailed here is one T cell receptor beta chain. Its antigen remains unidentified. The record originates from a study of T cell responses to AZD1222 COVID-19 vaccine. General study points: Mostly white British, mostly female donors; authors suggested clonal diversity may be underestimated.

Sequenced by immunoSEQ multiplex PCR; TCRdb stores in-frame clones only, minus some. The sample carries some 200,000 clones, 90% to 95% recorded once. The V gene's germline CDR1 is KGHDR and CDR2 SFDVKD. This CDR3 is 13 amino acids long. Trimming removed 7 bases from V and 4 bases from J; junction bases left unmatched: 1. The V gene is TRBV24-1, the J gene TRBJ1-5; 9 nucleotides match TRBD1. The specimen was peripheral blood, collected on day 0 of MenACWY control vaccination. This TCR was sampled from an adult in good health. CDR3: CATRQGANQPQHF. The CDR3 DNA reads as TGTGCCACCAGACAGGGGGCAAATCAGCCCCAGCATTTT.